Listed below are T cell receptor beta chains from one sample, sequenced in a study of spatial heterogeneity in lung cancer. TCRdb reprocessed the 5' RACE reads with MiXCR, giving one entry per CDR3 protein. This sample carries roughly 48,000 distinct CDR3 sequences, around 5.2% of them seen once, and the ten largest clones take over 8.5%. This sample comprised PBMCs, obtained at surgery. These receptors were taken from a male donor with early-stage non-small cell lung cancer. Each CDR3 is given with its conserved first and last residue. D genes are given only for firm matches. A clone size is listed for some rows: how often the clone was seen (once, few, many), or a class if it is expanded.

d_call: .
clone_size: many
j_call: TRBJ2-2
v_call: TRBV19
cdr3_nt: TGTGCCAGTGAGGATGCCGGGGAGCTGTTTTTT
cdr3_aa: CASEDAGELFF

d_call: TRBD1
clone_size: medium-sized
j_call: TRBJ1-2
v_call: TRBV3-1
cdr3_nt: TGTGCCAGCAGAAAATCCGGGACAGACAGTAACTATGGCTACACCTTC
cdr3_aa: CASRKSGTDSNYGYTF

d_call: TRBD2
clone_size: many
j_call: TRBJ2-5
v_call: TRBV4-2
cdr3_nt: TGTGCCAGCAGGCCCGGGACTAGCGGGGTGGAGACCCAGTACTTC
cdr3_aa: CASRPGTSGVETQYF

d_call: .
clone_size: many
j_call: TRBJ2-3
v_call: TRBV29-1
cdr3_nt: TGCAGCGTTGACTCAGGGTGGAAGGGACTCACTAGCACAGATACGCAGTATTTT
cdr3_aa: CSVDSGWKGLTSTDTQYF

d_call: .
clone_size: .
j_call: TRBJ1-1
v_call: TRBV7-3
cdr3_nt: TGTGCCAGCAGCTCCATGGGCCCTGGAGTAGAGGCTTTCTTT
cdr3_aa: CASSSMGPGVEAFF

d_call: .
clone_size: many
j_call: TRBJ2-1
v_call: TRBV20-1
cdr3_nt: TGCAGTGCTCCTAGCTACTCTGAGCAGTTCTTC
cdr3_aa: CSAPSYSEQFF

d_call: TRBD1
clone_size: few
j_call: TRBJ2-7
v_call: TRBV6-2/TRBV6-3
cdr3_nt: TGTGCCAGCAGCCCTATCCGGACAGGGCACTACGAGCAGTACTTC
cdr3_aa: CASSPIRTGHYEQYF

d_call: TRBD1
clone_size: many
j_call: TRBJ2-7
v_call: TRBV5-1
cdr3_nt: TGCGCCAGCAGCTGGGACAGACACTCTTCCTACGAGCAGTACTTC
cdr3_aa: CASSWDRHSSYEQYF

d_call: .
clone_size: many
j_call: TRBJ2-3
v_call: TRBV27
cdr3_nt: TGTGCCAGCAGACCAGGAACTGAGGATACGCAGTATTTT
cdr3_aa: CASRPGTEDTQYF

d_call: .
clone_size: many
j_call: TRBJ1-2
v_call: TRBV15
cdr3_nt: TGTGCCACCAGTCGGGAGCATCACTATGGCTACACCTTC
cdr3_aa: CATSREHHYGYTF

d_call: .
clone_size: many
j_call: TRBJ2-6
v_call: TRBV10-3
cdr3_nt: TGTGCCATCAGTGATGGAACAGACTCTGGGGCCAACGTCCTGACTTTC
cdr3_aa: CAISDGTDSGANVLTF

d_call: TRBD2
clone_size: once
j_call: TRBJ2-1
v_call: TRBV5-5
cdr3_nt: TGTGCCAGCAGCTTGTACCTAGCGGTCTACAATGAGCAGTTCTTC
cdr3_aa: CASSLYLAVYNEQFF

d_call: .
clone_size: many
j_call: TRBJ2-4
v_call: TRBV18
cdr3_nt: TGTGCCAGCTCACCCCTCGGGGGACCTTTGGTCAAAAACATTCAGTACTTC
cdr3_aa: CASSPLGGPLVKNIQYF

d_call: TRBD1
clone_size: many
j_call: TRBJ2-3
v_call: TRBV5-1
cdr3_nt: TGCGCCAGCAGCTTGGTTACGGGACAGGGTCCCACAGATACGCAGTATTTT
cdr3_aa: CASSLVTGQGPTDTQYF

d_call: TRBD1
clone_size: many
j_call: TRBJ2-7
v_call: TRBV5-1
cdr3_nt: TGCGCCAGCAGCTTGTCGGGACAGAGCTCCTACGAGCAGTACTTC
cdr3_aa: CASSLSGQSSYEQYF

d_call: .
clone_size: many
j_call: TRBJ2-1
v_call: TRBV18
cdr3_nt: TGTGCCAGCTCACCACCTGGGTCCGTCGATGAGCAGTTCTTC
cdr3_aa: CASSPPGSVDEQFF

d_call: TRBD1
clone_size: .
j_call: TRBJ1-6
v_call: TRBV12-3/TRBV12-4
cdr3_nt: TGTGCCAGCAGTTTGACAGGGCTCAGGTCACCCCTCCACTTT
cdr3_aa: CASSLTGLRSPLHF

d_call: TRBD2
clone_size: many
j_call: TRBJ2-2
v_call: TRBV7-8
cdr3_nt: TGTGCCAGCAGCCCCCGCACGGCGGGAGGTAGCACCGGGGAGCTGTTTTTT
cdr3_aa: CASSPRTAGGSTGELFF

d_call: .
clone_size: .
j_call: TRBJ2-3
v_call: TRBV6-4
cdr3_nt: TGTGCCAGCAGTGACTCGTTAGCTCCCACAGATACGCAGTATTTT
cdr3_aa: CASSDSLAPTDTQYF

d_call: TRBD1
clone_size: .
j_call: TRBJ1-6
v_call: TRBV20-1
cdr3_nt: TGCAGTGCTACCCGGACAGGCTATAATTCACCCCTCCACTTT
cdr3_aa: CSATRTGYNSPLHF

d_call: TRBD1
clone_size: many
j_call: TRBJ2-2
v_call: TRBV11-2
cdr3_nt: TGTGCCAGCGAGGACAGGGGGACCGGGGAGCTGTTTTTT
cdr3_aa: CASEDRGTGELFF

d_call: TRBD2
clone_size: .
j_call: TRBJ2-2
v_call: TRBV12-3/TRBV12-4
cdr3_nt: TGTGCCAGCAGTTTTCCTCCAGCGGGAGTCAAGACCGGGGAGCTGTTTTTT
cdr3_aa: CASSFPPAGVKTGELFF

d_call: .
clone_size: many
j_call: TRBJ2-7
v_call: TRBV7-8
cdr3_nt: TGTGCCAGCAGCTTGGGCAGGGCGGGCGAGCAGTACTTC
cdr3_aa: CASSLGRAGEQYF

d_call: TRBD2
clone_size: many
j_call: TRBJ2-3
v_call: TRBV20-1
cdr3_nt: TGCAGTGCTACGGCCGGGACTAGCGGGAGGGGTACGCAGTATTTT
cdr3_aa: CSATAGTSGRGTQYF

d_call: TRBD2
clone_size: few
j_call: TRBJ2-5
v_call: TRBV20-1
cdr3_nt: TGCAGTGCTAACCAAGCGGGAACAGAGACCCAGTACTTC
cdr3_aa: CSANQAGTETQYF

d_call: .
clone_size: few
j_call: TRBJ2-5
v_call: TRBV20-1
cdr3_nt: TGCAGTGCTAGCCTCCGGGACATTTCCGGGGAGACCCAGTACTTC
cdr3_aa: CSASLRDISGETQYF

d_call: TRBD2
clone_size: many
j_call: TRBJ2-1
v_call: TRBV4-1
cdr3_nt: TGCGCCAGCAGCCAAGTGGGAGGAGCGGGAACCTACAATGAGCAGTTCTTC
cdr3_aa: CASSQVGGAGTYNEQFF

d_call: .
clone_size: many
j_call: TRBJ1-6
v_call: TRBV30
cdr3_nt: TGTGCCTGGGAGAGCTCCTATAATTCACCCCTCCACTTT
cdr3_aa: CAWESSYNSPLHF

d_call: .
clone_size: many
j_call: TRBJ2-3
v_call: TRBV20-1
cdr3_nt: TGCAGTGCTAGGAGGTTGGCTGAGGATACGCAGTATTTT
cdr3_aa: CSARRLAEDTQYF

d_call: .
clone_size: many
j_call: TRBJ1-1
v_call: TRBV5-1
cdr3_nt: TGCGCCAGCAGCTTAACAGGGTTGGTTGGGACTGAAGCTTTCTTT
cdr3_aa: CASSLTGLVGTEAFF

d_call: .
clone_size: many
j_call: TRBJ2-5
v_call: TRBV15
cdr3_nt: TGTGCCACCAGCAGAGTAACAGGGTGGGATGAGACCCAGTACTTC
cdr3_aa: CATSRVTGWDETQYF

d_call: .
clone_size: many
j_call: TRBJ2-5
v_call: TRBV15
cdr3_nt: TGTGCCACCAGCAGCGCGGGCCGGGAGACCCAGTACTTC
cdr3_aa: CATSSAGRETQYF

d_call: .
clone_size: many
j_call: TRBJ2-3
v_call: TRBV30
cdr3_nt: TGTGCCTTGTCATTAAGGGGGACAGATACGCAGTATTTT
cdr3_aa: CALSLRGTDTQYF

d_call: .
clone_size: many
j_call: TRBJ1-5
v_call: TRBV7-8
cdr3_nt: TGTGCCAGCAGCTTAGCCTGGACACCTAGCAATCAGCCCCAGCATTTT
cdr3_aa: CASSLAWTPSNQPQHF

d_call: TRBD1
clone_size: many
j_call: TRBJ2-3
v_call: TRBV20-1
cdr3_nt: TGCAGTGCTCTAACCGGGACAGGAATTGGGAGCACAGATACGCAGTATTTT
cdr3_aa: CSALTGTGIGSTDTQYF

d_call: TRBD1
clone_size: few
j_call: TRBJ2-2
v_call: TRBV6-5
cdr3_nt: TGTGCCAGCAGCTACGGGACAGGGGACACCGGGGAGCTGTTTTTT
cdr3_aa: CASSYGTGDTGELFF

d_call: .
clone_size: few
j_call: TRBJ2-7
v_call: TRBV23-1
cdr3_nt: TGCGCCAGCAGTCAATCTAGGGCCCCCTACGAGCAGTACTTC
cdr3_aa: CASSQSRAPYEQYF

d_call: .
clone_size: many
j_call: TRBJ2-5
v_call: TRBV7-2
cdr3_nt: TGTGCCAGCAGCTTAGCGGGGGCCCAAGAGACCCAGTACTTC
cdr3_aa: CASSLAGAQETQYF

d_call: TRBD2
clone_size: many
j_call: TRBJ2-3
v_call: TRBV20-1
cdr3_nt: TGCAGTGCTGGGAGCGGGACCAACACAGATACGCAGTATTTT
cdr3_aa: CSAGSGTNTDTQYF

d_call: .
clone_size: .
j_call: TRBJ2-3
v_call: TRBV5-1
cdr3_nt: TGCGCCAGCAGCCTGGACCCAGCGACCCAGCCTTCGCGGTATTTT
cdr3_aa: CASSLDPATQPSRYF

d_call: .
clone_size: many
j_call: TRBJ2-1
v_call: TRBV7-9
cdr3_nt: TGTGCCAGCTCTGGGGGCCGGCTAGCGAGTTCCTACAATGAGCAGTTCTTC
cdr3_aa: CASSGGRLASSYNEQFF

d_call: TRBD1
clone_size: many
j_call: TRBJ1-2
v_call: TRBV6-6
cdr3_nt: TGTGCCAGCAGTTACGTCAGGGGGGGAGGCTACACCTTC
cdr3_aa: CASSYVRGGGYTF

d_call: .
clone_size: few
j_call: TRBJ2-7
v_call: TRBV6-6
cdr3_nt: TGTGCCAGCAGTTACTCGAAAAAGGTCGCGGACGAGCAGTACTTC
cdr3_aa: CASSYSKKVADEQYF

d_call: .
clone_size: few
j_call: TRBJ2-3
v_call: TRBV5-4
cdr3_nt: TGTGCCAGCAGCTTCCAGACTGGGACTCGCACAGATACGCAGTATTTT
cdr3_aa: CASSFQTGTRTDTQYF

d_call: TRBD2
clone_size: many
j_call: TRBJ2-3
v_call: TRBV6-5
cdr3_nt: TGTGCCAGCAGTTACCACGGACTAGCGTCGACAGATACGCAGTATTTT
cdr3_aa: CASSYHGLASTDTQYF

d_call: TRBD1
clone_size: many
j_call: TRBJ1-1
v_call: TRBV5-1
cdr3_nt: TGCGCCAGCAGCGTGACCGGGACAGAGAACACTGAAGCTTTCTTT
cdr3_aa: CASSVTGTENTEAFF

d_call: TRBD1
clone_size: many
j_call: TRBJ1-5
v_call: TRBV19
cdr3_nt: TGTGCCAGTAGTATCCTACCAGGACAGGGAATCGTTACCAGCAATCAGCCCCAGCATTTT
cdr3_aa: CASSILPGQGIVTSNQPQHF

d_call: .
clone_size: many
j_call: TRBJ1-2
v_call: TRBV4-2
cdr3_nt: TGTGCCAGCAGCTCCCGCCCGGACGACTATGGCTACACCTTC
cdr3_aa: CASSSRPDDYGYTF

d_call: .
clone_size: many
j_call: TRBJ2-7
v_call: TRBV5-1
cdr3_nt: TGCGCCAGCAGCTTGGGTCCTGGACAGATTGCCTACGAGCAGTACTTC
cdr3_aa: CASSLGPGQIAYEQYF

d_call: TRBD2
clone_size: few
j_call: TRBJ2-1
v_call: TRBV12-3/TRBV12-4
cdr3_nt: TGTGCCAGCAGTCAAGCGGGAGCTGGAAATGAGCAGTTCTTC
cdr3_aa: CASSQAGAGNEQFF

d_call: .
clone_size: many
j_call: TRBJ2-2
v_call: TRBV5-6
cdr3_nt: TGTGCCAGCAGCCCGCCGGGGCTGCCGAACACCGGGGAGCTGTTTTTT
cdr3_aa: CASSPPGLPNTGELFF

d_call: .
clone_size: once
j_call: TRBJ2-5
v_call: TRBV11-2
cdr3_nt: TGTGCCAGCAGCTGGCAGGGCATCCAAGAGACCCAGTACTTC
cdr3_aa: CASSWQGIQETQYF

d_call: TRBD1
clone_size: many
j_call: TRBJ1-1
v_call: TRBV6-1
cdr3_nt: TGTGCCAGCAGTGACGACAGGGGATATACTGAAGCTTTCTTT
cdr3_aa: CASSDDRGYTEAFF

d_call: TRBD2
clone_size: many
j_call: TRBJ2-7
v_call: TRBV20-1
cdr3_nt: TGCAGTGCTAAGGGACTAGCGGGAGGCGAGCAGTACTTC
cdr3_aa: CSAKGLAGGEQYF

d_call: TRBD1
clone_size: many
j_call: TRBJ2-6
v_call: TRBV29-1
cdr3_nt: TGCAGCGTTGACGGGGGACAGGGAGGATCCGGGGCCAACGTCCTGACTTTC
cdr3_aa: CSVDGGQGGSGANVLTF

d_call: .
clone_size: many
j_call: TRBJ1-1
v_call: TRBV20-1
cdr3_nt: TGCAGTGCTAGTGGCGGGACTGAAGCTTTCTTT
cdr3_aa: CSASGGTEAFF

d_call: .
clone_size: many
j_call: TRBJ2-1
v_call: TRBV5-1
cdr3_nt: TGCGCCAGCAGCTTGCAGGGGTCCTACAATGAGCAGTTCTTC
cdr3_aa: CASSLQGSYNEQFF

d_call: TRBD1
clone_size: many
j_call: TRBJ2-3
v_call: TRBV11-2
cdr3_nt: TGTGCCAGCAGCTCGCGGACAGGGGGAAGCACAGATACGCAGTATTTT
cdr3_aa: CASSSRTGGSTDTQYF

d_call: TRBD1
clone_size: few
j_call: TRBJ1-1
v_call: TRBV20-1
cdr3_nt: TGCAGTGCTGGACAGGGAGTGACTGAAGCTTTCTTT
cdr3_aa: CSAGQGVTEAFF

d_call: TRBD2
clone_size: few
j_call: TRBJ2-1
v_call: TRBV20-1
cdr3_nt: TGCAGTGCTAGGGCTCATGGGACTAGCGGGAGAACCTACAATGAGCAGTTCTTC
cdr3_aa: CSARAHGTSGRTYNEQFF